This T cell receptor (beta chain) was identified in a study of T cell changes during pregnancy in multiple sclerosis. This table comes from immunoSEQ multiplex PCR, and its TCRdb copy is limited to in-frame clones, with some not included. The profile covers approximately 69,000 clones, with roughly 90% appearing a single time and under 0.3% taken by the ten largest. Sequences were derived from CD4+ T cells from peripheral blood mononuclear cells, sampled in the third trimester of pregnancy. This TCR derives from a female donor in good health, enrolled as a control in a pregnancy study.

CDR3 loop: CASSFRRSEAFF. As DNA, the CDR3 is TGTGCCAGCAGTTTCCGACGTAGCGAAGCTTTCTTT. V gene TRBV6-5 combines with J gene TRBJ1-1; D is undetermined. This CDR3 region has 12 residues. CDR1 is MNHEY and CDR2 is SVGAGI in the germline V gene. The germline V and J ends were trimmed by 4 bases and 8 bases, with 11 bases remaining between them.